These T cell receptor beta chains were read from a single sample in a study of T-cell memory formation after mild COVID-19. TCRdb re-derived calls from the 5' RACE reads in MiXCR, one entry per CDR3 protein. This sample yields 250,000 or so distinct CDR3 sequences, of which over 15% are seen a single time; approximately 22% belongs to the top ten. Sequenced sample: PBMCs or a T cell subset sorted from them (not recorded which). Receptors were obtained from a young man who had mild COVID-19 (a few samples of this study predate the infection). Cell type and time point are not known. The CDR3 runs from the conserved cysteine through the conserved F or W. Fields, in order: J gene, clone size, D gene, V gene, CDR3 protein, CDR3 DNA. D genes are given only for firm matches. Clone size appears in some rows only: once, few, many, or a class for an expanded clone.

J: TRBJ1-2; size: many; D: .; V: TRBV7-9; CDR3: CASGSYRANYGYTF; DNA: TGTGCCAGCGGTTCTTACAGGGCTAACTATGGCTACACCTTC
J: TRBJ2-7; size: few; D: .; V: TRBV10-1; CDR3: CASSESGRGDEQYF; DNA: TGCGCCAGCAGTGAGTCTGGGAGGGGGGACGAGCAGTACTTC
J: TRBJ2-3; size: few; D: TRBD2; V: TRBV7-8; CDR3: CASSRRGGVTDTQYF; DNA: TGTGCCAGCAGCAGGCGGGGGGGAGTTACAGATACGCAGTATTTT
J: TRBJ1-6; size: few; D: TRBD1; V: TRBV10-3; CDR3: CAISTGQSPSASPLHF; DNA: TGTGCCATCAGTACGGGACAGTCCCCATCCGCATCACCCCTCCACTTT
J: TRBJ2-5; size: .; D: .; V: TRBV7-3; CDR3: CASSLGPKETQYF; DNA: TGTGCCAGCAGCTTAGGTCCAAAAGAGACCCAGTACTTC
J: TRBJ2-1; size: many; D: .; V: TRBV7-3; CDR3: CASSLTGYNEQFF; DNA: TGTGCCAGCAGCTTAACAGGTTACAATGAGCAGTTCTTC
J: TRBJ1-2; size: many; D: .; V: TRBV10-3; CDR3: CAISGAQGRSTF; DNA: TGTGCCATCAGTGGTGCCCAGGGGAGGTCCACCTTC
J: TRBJ2-2; size: few; D: TRBD1; V: TRBV6-1; CDR3: CASSETRGTGFAGELFF; DNA: TGTGCCAGCAGTGAAACGAGAGGGACAGGGTTTGCCGGGGAGCTGTTTTTT
J: TRBJ2-5; size: .; D: TRBD2; V: TRBV7-2; CDR3: CASSFSSGAETQYF; DNA: TGTGCCAGCAGCTTTTCTAGCGGGGCAGAGACCCAGTACTTC
J: TRBJ2-1; size: few; D: .; V: TRBV27; CDR3: CASRSISGYEQFF; DNA: TGTGCCAGCAGATCGATATCGGGGTATGAGCAGTTCTTC
J: TRBJ2-2; size: .; D: TRBD2; V: TRBV9; CDR3: CASSLSGTSGASTGELFF; DNA: TGTGCCAGCAGCCTATCCGGGACTAGCGGGGCAAGCACCGGGGAGCTGTTTTTT
J: TRBJ2-5; size: few; D: TRBD1; V: TRBV11-2; CDR3: CASSLPTGDGETQYF; DNA: TGTGCCAGCAGCTTACCGACAGGGGATGGAGAGACCCAGTACTTC
J: TRBJ2-6; size: .; D: TRBD1; V: TRBV4-1; CDR3: CASSSRTGPTRSGANVLTF; DNA: TGCGCCAGCAGCTCCAGGACAGGGCCAACGCGCTCTGGGGCCAACGTCCTGACTTTC
J: TRBJ2-5; size: few; D: TRBD1; V: TRBV5-1; CDR3: CASSLSGQGQETQYF; DNA: TGCGCCAGCAGCTTGTCGGGACAGGGCCAAGAGACCCAGTACTTC
J: TRBJ1-6; size: .; D: .; V: TRBV20-1; CDR3: CSANKWDNSPLHF; DNA: TGCAGTGCGAACAAATGGGATAATTCACCCCTCCACTTT
J: TRBJ2-6; size: .; D: .; V: TRBV9; CDR3: CASSAGDSGANVLTF; DNA: TGTGCCAGCAGCGCGGGGGATTCTGGGGCCAACGTCCTGACTTTC
J: TRBJ1-5; size: few; D: .; V: TRBV7-9; CDR3: CASSSGLHLHF; DNA: TGTGCCAGCAGCTCCGGATTACATCTGCATTTT
J: TRBJ1-2; size: .; D: .; V: TRBV4-1; CDR3: CASSQAFGYGYTF; DNA: TGCGCCAGCAGCCAAGCGTTCGGGTATGGCTACACCTTC
J: TRBJ2-7; size: few; D: .; V: TRBV23-1; CDR3: CASIGTVRSYEQYF; DNA: TGCGCCAGCATCGGAACTGTACGCTCCTACGAGCAGTACTTC
J: TRBJ1-6; size: .; D: TRBD1; V: TRBV11-2; CDR3: CASTRLNQGGSPLHF; DNA: TGTGCCAGCACCCGGCTGAACCAGGGGGGTTCACCCCTCCACTTT
J: TRBJ1-5; size: .; D: .; V: TRBV15; CDR3: CATSSLGRSSNQPQHF; DNA: TGTGCCACCAGCTCCTTGGGGCGGAGTAGCAATCAGCCCCAGCATTTT
J: TRBJ1-2; size: few; D: .; V: TRBV12-3/TRBV12-4; CDR3: CASSLGSDYGYTF; DNA: TGTGCCAGCAGTTTAGGGTCAGACTATGGCTACACCTTC
J: TRBJ1-4; size: .; D: .; V: TRBV29-1; CDR3: CSGTISVDEKLFF; DNA: TGCAGCGGGACTATCAGCGTGGATGAAAAACTGTTTTTT
J: TRBJ2-3; size: few; D: .; V: TRBV28; CDR3: CASTPGSTDTQYF; DNA: TGTGCCAGCACCCCGGGTTCCACAGATACGCAGTATTTT
J: TRBJ1-2; size: .; D: .; V: TRBV6-5; CDR3: CASRWDTAYGYTF; DNA: TGTGCCAGCAGATGGGACACCGCCTATGGCTACACCTTC
J: TRBJ2-2; size: .; D: TRBD1; V: TRBV5-1; CDR3: CASSMGARQGSTGELFF; DNA: TGCGCCAGCAGCATGGGGGCTAGACAGGGATCCACCGGGGAGCTGTTTTTT
J: TRBJ2-7; size: few; D: .; V: TRBV15; CDR3: CATSTHRGEFNEQYF; DNA: TGTGCCACCAGCACCCATCGGGGTGAGTTCAACGAGCAGTACTTC
J: TRBJ1-1; size: few; D: TRBD1; V: TRBV6-6; CDR3: CASSFSRQGTEAFF; DNA: TGTGCCAGCAGTTTCTCCAGACAGGGAACTGAAGCTTTCTTT
J: TRBJ1-3; size: few; D: .; V: TRBV6-5; CDR3: CASSYSAAGNTIYF; DNA: TGTGCCAGCAGTTACAGCGCAGCCGGAAACACCATATATTTT
J: TRBJ2-3; size: .; D: .; V: TRBV7-2; CDR3: CASSSPGGIRDTQYF; DNA: TGTGCCAGCAGCTCCCCCGGCGGTATAAGGGATACGCAGTATTTT
J: TRBJ2-3; size: .; D: TRBD2; V: TRBV6-6; CDR3: CASSYRTSGHADTQYF; DNA: TGTGCCAGCAGTTACCGGACTAGTGGACACGCAGATACGCAGTATTTT
J: TRBJ2-7; size: .; D: .; V: TRBV4-1; CDR3: CASSQEYSRYYEQYF; DNA: TGCGCCAGCAGCCAAGAGTATTCTCGTTACTACGAGCAGTACTTC
J: TRBJ2-7; size: few; D: TRBD1; V: TRBV7-2; CDR3: CASSIGTGKSYEQYF; DNA: TGTGCCAGCAGTATCGGGACAGGGAAGAGCTACGAGCAGTACTTC
J: TRBJ2-5; size: .; D: .; V: TRBV5-4; CDR3: CASRRGQETQYF; DNA: TGTGCCAGCCGTCGGGGGCAAGAGACCCAGTACTTC
J: TRBJ1-4; size: few; D: TRBD1; V: TRBV7-2; CDR3: CASSLQGGKDEKLFF; DNA: TGTGCCAGCAGCTTACAGGGGGGAAAAGATGAAAAACTGTTTTTT
J: TRBJ1-6; size: .; D: .; V: TRBV7-9; CDR3: CASREGGRTFSYNSPLHF; DNA: TGTGCCAGCAGGGAGGGGGGCAGGACATTCTCCTATAATTCACCCCTCCACTTT
J: TRBJ2-7; size: .; D: .; V: TRBV30; CDR3: CAWSSVWEQYF; DNA: TGTGCCTGGAGTTCCGTATGGGAGCAGTACTTC
J: TRBJ2-2; size: .; D: TRBD2; V: TRBV20-1; CDR3: CSAREQRGVGELFF; DNA: TGCAGTGCTAGAGAACAGCGGGGGGTCGGGGAGCTGTTTTTT
J: TRBJ2-5; size: few; D: .; V: TRBV7-2; CDR3: CASSPNLGETQYF; DNA: TGTGCCAGCAGTCCGAATCTGGGGGAGACCCAGTACTTC
J: TRBJ2-5; size: .; D: .; V: TRBV4-1; CDR3: CASSQEPLGPQETQYF; DNA: TGCGCCAGCAGCCAAGAGCCCTTAGGGCCCCAAGAGACCCAGTACTTC
J: TRBJ2-5; size: .; D: .; V: TRBV20-1; CDR3: CSASGGRQETQYF; DNA: TGCAGTGCTAGCGGGGGCCGCCAGGAGACCCAGTACTTC
J: TRBJ2-1; size: .; D: TRBD2; V: TRBV24-1; CDR3: CATSERRLAEPNEQFF; DNA: TGTGCCACCAGTGAACGCCGACTAGCGGAACCCAATGAGCAGTTCTTC
J: TRBJ2-7; size: .; D: .; V: TRBV20-1; CDR3: CSARGPVSSYEQYF; DNA: TGCAGTGCTAGAGGTCCGGTTAGCTCCTACGAGCAGTACTTC
J: TRBJ2-1; size: many; D: .; V: TRBV12-3/TRBV12-4; CDR3: CASSAAGDEQFF; DNA: TGTGCCAGCAGTGCAGCGGGTGACGAGCAGTTCTTC